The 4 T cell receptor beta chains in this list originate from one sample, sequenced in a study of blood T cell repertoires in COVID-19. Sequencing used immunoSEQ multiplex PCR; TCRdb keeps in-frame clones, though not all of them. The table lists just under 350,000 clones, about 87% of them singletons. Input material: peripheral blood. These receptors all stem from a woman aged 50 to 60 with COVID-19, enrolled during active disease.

CDR3 sequence reads: CSVALGAHTEAFF. In DNA, the CDR3 is TGCAGCGTAGCCCTGGGGGCGCATACTGAAGCTTTCTTT. V usage is TRBV29-1 and J usage is TRBJ1-1; TRBD1 is a possible D gene (6 bases). CDR1 and CDR2 from the germline V gene are SQVTM and ANQGSEA. This CDR3 comprises 13 residues. V dropped 6 bases and J dropped 5 bases, with 16 bases sitting between them.

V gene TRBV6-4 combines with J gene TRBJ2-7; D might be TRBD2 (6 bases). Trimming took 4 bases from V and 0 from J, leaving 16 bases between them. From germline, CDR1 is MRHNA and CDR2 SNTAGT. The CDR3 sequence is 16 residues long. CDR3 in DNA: TGTGCCAGCAGTGGATCCGGAGACGGGAGCTCCTACGAGCAGTACTTC. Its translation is CASSGSGDGSSYEQYF.

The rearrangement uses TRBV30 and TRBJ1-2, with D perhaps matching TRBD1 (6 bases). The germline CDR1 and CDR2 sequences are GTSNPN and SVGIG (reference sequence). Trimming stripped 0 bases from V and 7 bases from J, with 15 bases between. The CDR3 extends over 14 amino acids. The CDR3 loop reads CAWSVEFRGGGYTF. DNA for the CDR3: TGTGCCTGGAGTGTAGAGTTCAGGGGCGGTGGCTACACCTTC.

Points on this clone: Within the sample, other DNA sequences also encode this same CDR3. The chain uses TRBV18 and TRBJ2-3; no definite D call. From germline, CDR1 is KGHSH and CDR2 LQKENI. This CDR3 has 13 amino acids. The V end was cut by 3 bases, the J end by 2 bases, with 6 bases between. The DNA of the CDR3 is TGTGCCAGCTCACCCCTTGTCACAGATACGCAGTATTTT. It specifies CASSPLVTDTQYF.